A selection of T cell receptor beta chains follows, all from one sample in a study of early T cells in non-severe SARS-CoV-2 infection. TCRdb recomputed calls from the 5' RACE reads with MiXCR, one row per CDR3 protein. In the table there are around 89,000 distinct CDR3 sequences, roughly 14% of which are singletons. Material: whole blood. Receptor source: an adult who was a healthcare worker with PCR-confirmed SARS-CoV-2 infection or an uninfected control (not recorded which). CDR3s include the opening cysteine and the closing phenylalanine or tryptophan. The order of the fields is V gene, J gene, clone size, CDR3 length, D gene, CDR3 protein, CDR3 DNA. The D gene is left open where the match is weak. Only part of the rows carry a size: once, few, many, or a class if the clone is expanded.

v_call: TRBV5-1; j_call: TRBJ2-3; clone_size: -; cdr3_length: 16; d_call: TRBD2; cdr3_aa: CASSPETGGRADTQYF; cdr3_nt: TGCGCCAGCAGCCCCGAGACGGGAGGTAGGGCAGATACGCAGTATTTT
v_call: TRBV4-2; j_call: TRBJ2-1; clone_size: -; cdr3_length: 16; d_call: TRBD2; cdr3_aa: CASSQGLGTSGQEQFF; cdr3_nt: TGTGCCAGCAGCCAAGGGCTGGGGACTAGCGGTCAGGAGCAGTTCTTC
v_call: TRBV5-6; j_call: TRBJ2-1; clone_size: few; cdr3_length: 15; d_call: TRBD1; cdr3_aa: CASSPSPGQENEQFF; cdr3_nt: TGTGCCAGCAGCCCATCACCGGGACAGGAAAATGAGCAGTTCTTC
v_call: TRBV5-1; j_call: TRBJ1-1; clone_size: many; cdr3_length: 15; d_call: TRBD1; cdr3_aa: CASSYKTGGSTEAFF; cdr3_nt: TGCGCCAGCAGCTACAAAACAGGGGGGAGTACTGAAGCTTTCTTT
v_call: TRBV7-2; j_call: TRBJ1-1; clone_size: -; cdr3_length: 15; d_call: TRBD1; cdr3_aa: CASSFSGTVNTDAFF; cdr3_nt: TGTGCCAGCAGCTTTTCCGGGACAGTGAACACTGATGCTTTCTTT
v_call: TRBV11-2; j_call: TRBJ2-3; clone_size: few; cdr3_length: 17; d_call: TRBD2; cdr3_aa: CASSLGTSGLRTDTQYF; cdr3_nt: TGTGCCAGCAGCTTGGGGACTAGCGGGCTCCGCACAGATACGCAGTATTTT
v_call: TRBV4-1; j_call: TRBJ2-2; clone_size: few; cdr3_length: 15; d_call: -; cdr3_aa: CASSPIGGNTGELFF; cdr3_nt: TGCGCCAGCAGTCCTATCGGGGGTAACACCGGGGAGCTGTTTTTT
v_call: TRBV20-1; j_call: TRBJ1-5; clone_size: many; cdr3_length: 13; d_call: -; cdr3_aa: CSASEYSNQPQHF; cdr3_nt: TGCAGTGCTTCAGAGTATAGCAATCAGCCCCAGCATTTT
v_call: TRBV11-2; j_call: TRBJ2-5; clone_size: few; cdr3_length: 15; d_call: TRBD2; cdr3_aa: CASSLTSGGVETQYF; cdr3_nt: TGTGCCAGCAGTTTGACTAGCGGGGGGGTAGAGACCCAGTACTTC
v_call: TRBV20-1; j_call: TRBJ1-5; clone_size: few; cdr3_length: 13; d_call: -; cdr3_aa: CSASFTGNQPQHF; cdr3_nt: TGCAGTGCTAGTTTCACAGGCAATCAGCCCCAGCATTTT
v_call: TRBV18; j_call: TRBJ2-3; clone_size: many; cdr3_length: 16; d_call: -; cdr3_aa: CASSPTPQPVTDTQYF; cdr3_nt: TGTGCCAGCTCTCCGACTCCACAACCAGTCACAGATACGCAGTATTTT
v_call: TRBV3-1; j_call: TRBJ1-2; clone_size: few; cdr3_length: 13; d_call: -; cdr3_aa: CASSQDLSYGYTF; cdr3_nt: TGTGCCAGCAGCCAAGATCTTAGCTATGGCTACACCTTC
v_call: TRBV12-3/TRBV12-4; j_call: TRBJ2-2; clone_size: -; cdr3_length: 18; d_call: TRBD1; cdr3_aa: CASSSALGQRINTGELFF; cdr3_nt: TGTGCCAGCAGCTCAGCCCTGGGACAGCGGATAAACACCGGGGAGCTGTTTTTT
v_call: TRBV9; j_call: TRBJ2-1; clone_size: few; cdr3_length: 13; d_call: -; cdr3_aa: CASSVRRNNEQFF; cdr3_nt: TGTGCCAGCAGCGTTCGTAGGAACAATGAGCAGTTCTTC
v_call: TRBV19; j_call: TRBJ2-2; clone_size: many; cdr3_length: 19; d_call: TRBD1; cdr3_aa: CASSTAGTGGAAGTGELFF; cdr3_nt: TGTGCCAGTAGTACCGCCGGGACAGGGGGTGCCGCGGGCACCGGGGAGCTGTTTTTT
v_call: TRBV5-6; j_call: TRBJ2-2; clone_size: few; cdr3_length: 18; d_call: TRBD2; cdr3_aa: CASSLPNLAGGHTGELFF; cdr3_nt: TGTGCCAGCAGCTTGCCCAACCTAGCGGGGGGGCATACCGGGGAGCTGTTTTTT
v_call: TRBV5-1; j_call: TRBJ2-5; clone_size: many; cdr3_length: 15; d_call: TRBD2; cdr3_aa: CASSPGLALGETQYF; cdr3_nt: TGCGCCAGCAGCCCGGGACTAGCCTTAGGAGAGACCCAGTACTTC
v_call: TRBV12-3/TRBV12-4; j_call: TRBJ2-1; clone_size: few; cdr3_length: 20; d_call: TRBD2; cdr3_aa: CASTSNPGTSGGSTYNEQFF; cdr3_nt: TGTGCCAGCACCTCCAATCCCGGGACTAGCGGGGGGAGTACCTACAATGAGCAGTTCTTC
v_call: TRBV3-1; j_call: TRBJ2-5; clone_size: few; cdr3_length: 12; d_call: -; cdr3_aa: CASSQGGETQYF; cdr3_nt: TGTGCCAGCAGCCAAGGGGGGGAGACCCAGTACTTC
v_call: TRBV24-1; j_call: TRBJ2-3; clone_size: few; cdr3_length: 17; d_call: TRBD2; cdr3_aa: CATSDHPGLAGMNTQYF; cdr3_nt: TGTGCCACCAGTGACCACCCAGGACTAGCGGGGATGAATACGCAGTATTTT
v_call: TRBV11-3; j_call: TRBJ2-1; clone_size: -; cdr3_length: 13; d_call: -; cdr3_aa: CASSFGGLGEQFF; cdr3_nt: TGTGCCAGCAGCTTCGGCGGGTTGGGTGAGCAGTTCTTC
v_call: TRBV6-2/TRBV6-3; j_call: TRBJ2-2; clone_size: -; cdr3_length: 17; d_call: TRBD2; cdr3_aa: CASSYSGLAGETGELFF; cdr3_nt: TGTGCCAGCAGTTACTCGGGGCTAGCGGGGGAGACCGGGGAGCTGTTTTTT
v_call: TRBV11-1; j_call: TRBJ2-3; clone_size: many; cdr3_length: 19; d_call: TRBD2; cdr3_aa: CASSLHRFVRGGWTDTQYF; cdr3_nt: TGTGCCAGCAGCCTCCACCGGTTTGTGCGGGGGGGCTGGACAGATACGCAGTATTTT